A single sample is the source of the 27 T cell receptor beta chains below, sequenced in a study of cytomegalovirus exposure and HLA in healthy donors. Amplification used 60 Vbeta primers and 13 Jbeta primers. The data were produced by immunoSEQ multiplex PCR, yet TCRdb's version contains in-frame clones alone and is incomplete. The profile shows around 94,000 clones, nearly 65% of them singletons. The sequencing sample was made of PBMCs. These receptors all come from a human donor in good health.

The rearrangement uses TRBV10-3 and TRBJ2-3; 10 nucleotides line up with TRBD2. V shed 6 bases, J shed 1 base, and the junction held 1 base outside the gene matches. CDR1 is ENHRY and CDR2 is SYGVKD in the germline V gene. The CDR3 has 14 residues. The CDR3: CAIRAGGGTDTQYF. The CDR3, as DNA: TGTGCCATCAGAGCGGGAGGGGGCACAGATACGCAGTATTTT.

This chain uses TRBV4-2 with TRBJ2-7, with 11 nucleotides matching TRBD2. CDR3 length: 16 residues. The V gene's germline CDR1 is LGHNA and CDR2 YNFKEQ. V was clipped by 0 bases and J by 2 bases; unmatched bases: 3. This CDR3 reads CASSQDATSGAYEQYF. Written as DNA, the CDR3 is TGTGCCAGCAGCCAAGATGCGACTAGCGGGGCCTACGAGCAGTACTTC.

In its sample, this clone was seen a few times. The rearrangement links TRBV6-5 to TRBJ2-7, with a weak D call TRBD1 (5 bases). The V gene's germline CDR1 is MNHEY and CDR2 SVGAGI. The V gene lost 8 bases and the J gene lost 0 bases, with 14 bases spanning the gap. This CDR3 has 14 amino acids. CDR3 amino acids: CASSRQRLSYEQYF. CDR3 nucleotides: TGTGCCAGCTCCCGACAGCGACTCTCCTACGAGCAGTACTTC.

There are a few counts of this clone. This chain links TRBV18 with TRBJ2-7, with 7 positions matching TRBD1. Germline V gene lookup returns CDR1 KGHSH and CDR2 LQKENI. V was clipped by 1 base and J by 3 bases; unmatched bases: 3. CDR3 size: 14 residues. The CDR3 here is CASSPRQGVYEQYF. CDR3 nucleotides: TGTGCCAGCTCACCACGACAGGGTGTCTACGAGCAGTACTTC.

V usage is TRBV6-1 and J usage is TRBJ2-7; 7 bases fit TRBD1. CDR3 length equals 15 residues. Germline V gene data show CDR1 as MNHNS and CDR2 as SASEGT. The trim removed 8 bases at V and 3 bases at J, leaving 13 bases unmatched. The CDR3, as DNA: TGTGCCAGCTCAGGGGAAGAAAGGGGGCTCTACGAGCAGTACTTC. Translated: CASSGEERGLYEQYF.

This clone occurred a few times. This chain uses TRBV5-6 with TRBJ1-1; D perhaps matches TRBD1 (5 bases). The CDR3 extends over 13 amino acids. Trimming left V 5 bases short and J 4 bases short, with 12 bases between. Per the germline V gene, CDR1 is SGHDT and CDR2 is YYEEEE. CDR3 nucleotide sequence: TGTGCCAGCAGGAGGGACGGGAGCACTGAAGCTTTCTTT. As protein: CASRRDGSTEAFF.

This clone was detected a few times. The V call is TRBV30, the J call TRBJ2-4; D perhaps matches TRBD1 (5 bases). This CDR3 comprises 13 residues. The V end was cut by 7 bases, the J end by 0 bases, with 10 bases between. Germline V gives CDR1 GTSNPN, CDR2 SVGIG (reference sequence). The CDR3 reads CASGLPAKNIQYF. DNA for the CDR3: TGTGCCTCAGGGTTGCCAGCCAAAAACATTCAGTACTTC.

The chain employs TRBV6-1 and TRBJ2-1, with 9 bases lining up with TRBD2. The CDR3 length is 16 residues. With 4 bases clipped from V and 7 bases from J, the junction kept 11 bases outside the gene matches. Germline CDR1 and CDR2: MNHNS and SASEGT. CDR3 region: CASSGAGLAYHNEQFF. The DNA for the CDR3 is TGTGCCAGCAGTGGAGCGGGACTAGCTTACCATAATGAGCAGTTCTTC.

The V and J genes are TRBV5-5 and TRBJ2-3; 9 bases match TRBD1. Trimming removed 4 bases from V and 3 bases from J; junction bases left unmatched: 9. The germline V gene has CDR1 SGHKS and CDR2 YYEKEE (reference sequence). The CDR3 runs to 16 residues. CDR3 residues: CASSLQGATKTDTQYF. CDR3 nucleotide sequence: TGTGCCAGCAGCCTACAGGGGGCCACGAAAACAGATACGCAGTATTTT.

This clone was found a few times. V usage is TRBV18 and J usage is TRBJ2-5; 7 positions match TRBD1. The germline CDR1 and CDR2 sequences are KGHSH and LQKENI. The junction had 9 bases not matched to a gene; V was cut back by 6 bases and J by 2 bases. This CDR3 comprises 15 residues. DNA for the CDR3: TGTGCCAGCTCTGACCACAGGGGACAGCAAGAGACCCAGTACTTC. It yields the protein CASSDHRGQQETQYF. The whole variable domain, filled in from reference TRBV18 and TRBJ2-5, reads NAGVMQNPRHLVRRRGQEARLRCSPMKGHSHVYWYRQLPEEGLKFMVYLQKENIIDESGMPKERFSAEFPKEGPSILRIQQVVRGDSAAYFCASSDHRGQQETQYFGPGTRLLVL.

V usage is TRBV18 and J usage is TRBJ2-1; D is uncertain. This CDR3 comprises 11 residues. Germline V gene lookup returns CDR1 KGHSH and CDR2 LQKENI. V lost 3 bases and J 7 bases, leaving 4 bases between the germline ends. In nucleotides, the CDR3 is TGTGCCAGCTCACCTACTAATGAGCAGTTCTTC. Protein: CASSPTNEQFF. Using reference TRBV18 and TRBJ2-1 for the parts outside the CDR3, the full variable domain is NAGVMQNPRHLVRRRGQEARLRCSPMKGHSHVYWYRQLPEEGLKFMVYLQKENIIDESGMPKERFSAEFPKEGPSILRIQQVVRGDSAAYFCASSPTNEQFFGPGTRLTVL.

The chain combines TRBV29-1 with TRBJ1-5, with D possibly being TRBD1 (5 bases). V lost 4 bases, J lost 0 bases, and 13 bases lay in between. Looked up from germline, CDR1 is SQVTM and CDR2 is ANQGSEA. This CDR3 is built from 15 residues. CDR3: CSVVEQGNSNQPQHF. CDR3 coding DNA: TGCAGCGTTGTAGAGCAGGGAAATAGCAATCAGCCCCAGCATTTT.

The CDR3 is CASSSPQGSQETQYF. The CDR3 DNA follows: TGTGCCAGCAGTTCGCCACAGGGGAGCCAAGAGACCCAGTACTTC. The chain has TRBV6-5 and TRBJ2-5; 7 bases align to TRBD1. V gave up 4 bases and J gave up 1 base; unmatched junction bases: 6. This CDR3 comprises 15 residues. In germline, CDR1 is MNHEY, CDR2 SVGAGI.

This clone was detected once. The chain has TRBV21-1 and TRBJ1-4; whether TRBD1, the table's D call, matches the DNA was not checked. TRBV21-1 is marked as a pseudogene. CDR3 size: 15 residues. The CDR3: CASSIWGDRGEKLFF. The CDR3 DNA sequence: TGTGCCAGCAGCATTTGGGGGGACAGGGGGGAAAAACTGTTTTTT.

The genes are TRBV28 and TRBJ2-7, with TRBD1 matching 10 bases. The ends lost 8 bases at V and 6 bases at J; junction bases unmatched: 7. Per the germline V gene, CDR1 is MDHEN and CDR2 is SYDVKM. This CDR3 has 13 amino acids. This chain's CDR3 is CASADRGRGEQYF. The CDR3 region has the DNA TGTGCCAGCGCGGACAGGGGGAGAGGCGAGCAGTACTTC.

The V gene is TRBV5-1, the J gene TRBJ2-1, with D maybe TRBD1 (6 bases). The CDR3 is made up of 12 amino acids. Germline CDR1 and CDR2: SGHRS and YFSETQ. V lost 4 bases and J lost 10, with 12 bases in between. The CDR3 protein is CASSLDRGEQFF. As DNA, the CDR3 is TGCGCCAGCAGCCTAGATAGGGGGGAGCAGTTCTTC.

J is TRBJ2-5 and V is TRBV10-3, with TRBD2 as a possible D gene (6 bases). V was trimmed by 2 bases and J by 1 base, leaving 11 bases between them. This CDR3 has 15 residues. Germline assignment: CDR1 ENHRY and CDR2 SYGVKD. CDR3 sequence reads: CAISETSFIQETQYF. Written as DNA, the CDR3 is TGTGCCATCAGTGAGACTAGCTTTATCCAAGAGACCCAGTACTTC.

The chain combines TRBV4-2 with TRBJ2-7; D is perhaps TRBD2 (6 bases). CDR1 and CDR2 from the germline V gene are LGHNA and YNFKEQ. The V gene lost 1 base and the J gene lost 0 bases, with 10 bases spanning the gap. This CDR3 spans 15 amino acids. The CDR3 loop reads CASSQAEGGSYEQYF. The CDR3 DNA reads TGTGCCAGCAGCCAAGCAGAGGGAGGCTCCTACGAGCAGTACTTC.

This clone came up a few times. The V and J genes are TRBV7-9 and TRBJ1-1; weak D call: TRBD1 (5 bases). Germline-derived CDR1 and CDR2 are SEHNR and FQNEAQ (reference sequence). The CDR3 extends over 13 amino acids. V dropped 5 bases and J dropped 4 bases, with 11 bases sitting between them. CDR3 region: CASSPRGSTEAFF. The CDR3 nucleotides read TGTGCCAGCAGCCCCCGGGGGAGCACTGAAGCTTTCTTT.

This clone was counted a few times. This chain connects TRBV18 to TRBJ1-1; D may be TRBD1 (6 bases). This CDR3 spans 18 amino acids. The germline V and J ends were trimmed by 0 bases and 0 bases, with 17 bases remaining between them. Germline values: CDR1 KGHSH, CDR2 LQKENI. DNA for the CDR3: TGTGCCAGCTCACCACCGGACAGCATACCCCGAATGAACACTGAAGCTTTCTTT. Translating it yields CASSPPDSIPRMNTEAFF.

The J gene is TRBJ2-5, the V gene TRBV28; no firm D call. The J call is in doubt because the DNA end fits TRBJ2-7 better. This CDR3 is built from 14 residues. Per the germline V gene, CDR1 is MDHEN and CDR2 is SYDVKM. CDR3 in amino acids: CASSLQVTPYEQYF. CDR3 nucleotides: TGTGCCAGCAGTTTACAGGTGACCCCCTACGAGCAGTACTTC.

The chain employs TRBV4-1 and TRBJ1-2; the D gene is possibly TRBD1 (5 bases). Trimming shortened V by 0 bases and J by 7 bases, and 12 bases separated the two germline ends. Germline V CDR1 and CDR2: MGHRA, YSYEKL. The CDR3 loop spans 14 amino acids. This chain's CDR3 is CASSQDVGLRGYTF. The CDR3 bases are TGCGCCAGCAGCCAAGATGTGGGGCTCCGTGGCTACACCTTC.

The chain combines TRBV7-2 with TRBJ2-5; no reliable D call. With 2 bases removed from V and 2 bases from J, the gap between germline ends came to 15 bases. The CDR3 spans 16 residues. CDR1 and CDR2 from the germline V gene are SGHTA and FQGNSA. The CDR3 bases are TGTGCCAGCAGCTTACCATCCCTGGCGGATCAAGAGACCCAGTACTTC. Translated, it gives CASSLPSLADQETQYF. Full variable domain (missing parts from reference TRBV7-2 and TRBJ2-5): GAGVSQSPSNKVTEKGKDVELRCDPISGHTALYWYRQSLGQGLEFLIYFQGNSAPDKSGLPSDRFSAERTGGSVSTLTIQRTQQEDSAVYLCASSLPSLADQETQYFGPGTRLLVL.

This clone was observed a few times. This chain uses TRBV2 with TRBJ2-1; TRBD1 agrees at 9 bases. With 8 bases clipped from V and 1 base from J, the junction kept 15 bases outside the gene matches. Germline V lookup: CDR1 SNHLY, CDR2 FYNNEI. CDR3 size: 18 residues. CDR3 coding DNA: TGTGCCAGCGCTCCGGGACAGGGCGGTTTTGGTTCCTACAATGAGCAGTTCTTC. Its translation is CASAPGQGGFGSYNEQFF.

V is TRBV5-1 and J is TRBJ2-1; a weak D match, TRBD2 (6 bases). Germline CDR1 and CDR2: SGHRS and YFSETQ. This CDR3 spans 16 amino acids. V was shortened by 4 bases and J by 3 bases, with 17 bases between the two germline ends. DNA for the CDR3: TGCGCCAGCAGCACGGAGGTTAGCGGAATCTACAATGAGCAGTTCTTC. It specifies CASSTEVSGIYNEQFF.

This clone was seen a handful of times. As DNA, the CDR3 is TGCGCCAGCAGCTTGGGAGGGACGGGGGTCACTGAAGCTTTCTTT. Translation gives CASSLGGTGVTEAFF. V and J are TRBV5-1 and TRBJ1-1; D is perhaps TRBD1 (5 bases). Looked up from germline, CDR1 is SGHRS and CDR2 is YFSETQ. The CDR3 runs 15 residues. V lost 0 bases, J lost 4 bases, and 13 bases lay in between.

The table lists this clone with a few counts. The V and J genes are TRBV5-4 and TRBJ2-3; 7 bases align to TRBD1. Germline V gene data show CDR1 as SGHNT and CDR2 as YYREEE (reference sequence). CDR3 length: 14 amino acids. V lost 6 bases to trimming and J lost 3 bases; unmatched junction nucleotides: 7. CDR3 in amino acids: CASTETGLTDTQYF. The CDR3 nucleotides are TGTGCCAGCACCGAGACAGGGCTTACAGATACGCAGTATTTT.